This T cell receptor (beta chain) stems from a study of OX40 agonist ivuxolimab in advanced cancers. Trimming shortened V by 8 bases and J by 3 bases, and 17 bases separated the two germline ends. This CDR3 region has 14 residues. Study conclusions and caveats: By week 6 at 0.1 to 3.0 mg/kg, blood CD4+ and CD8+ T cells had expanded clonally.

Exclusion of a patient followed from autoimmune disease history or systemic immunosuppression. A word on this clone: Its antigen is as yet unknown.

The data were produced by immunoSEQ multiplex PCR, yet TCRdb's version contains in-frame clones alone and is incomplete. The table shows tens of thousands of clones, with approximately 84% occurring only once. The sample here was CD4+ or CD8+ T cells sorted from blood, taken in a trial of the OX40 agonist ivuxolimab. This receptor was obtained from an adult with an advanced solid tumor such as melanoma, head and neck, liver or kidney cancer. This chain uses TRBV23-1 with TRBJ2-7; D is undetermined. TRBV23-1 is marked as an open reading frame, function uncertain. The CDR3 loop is CASCPRVVFYEQYF. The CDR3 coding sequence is TGCGCCAGCTGTCCTAGAGTGGTTTTCTACGAGCAGTACTTC.